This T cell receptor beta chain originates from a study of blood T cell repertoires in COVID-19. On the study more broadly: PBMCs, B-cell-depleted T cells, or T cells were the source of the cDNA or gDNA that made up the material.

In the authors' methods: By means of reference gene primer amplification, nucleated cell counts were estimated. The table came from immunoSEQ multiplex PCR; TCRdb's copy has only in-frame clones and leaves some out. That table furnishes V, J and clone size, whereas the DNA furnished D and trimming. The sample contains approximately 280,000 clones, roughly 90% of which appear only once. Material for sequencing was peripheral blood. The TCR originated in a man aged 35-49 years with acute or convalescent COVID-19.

The DNA for the CDR3 is TGTGCCAGTAGTATAGCCCAGGGAAACACCATATATTTT. Its translation is CASSIAQGNTIYF. The V and J genes are TRBV19 and TRBJ1-3; no reliable D call. The germline gives CDR1 LNHDA, CDR2 SQIVND (reference sequence). The V gene lost 1 base and the J gene lost 4 bases, with 5 bases spanning the gap. CDR3 length: 13 amino acids.